The text below deals with one T cell receptor beta chain. What it binds is not known. V dropped 5 bases and J dropped 6 bases, with 11 bases sitting between them. The CDR3 is made up of 12 amino acids. CDR1 and CDR2 from the germline V gene are SEHNR and FQNEAQ (reference sequence). The beta constant-region primer was an equimolar mix of two oligonucleotides covering TRBC1 and TRBC2. Nested alpha and beta constant-region primers with the SP2 primer drove four PCR rounds on ligated cDNA. Via MiXCR, TCRdb re-called the UMI-ligation and nested PCR reads, giving one row per CDR3 protein. The table has approximately 100,000 distinct CDR3 sequences, roughly 15% seen once; the top ten hold 2.5% to 3.5%. The entry originates in a study of naive and memory T cell subsets. Points from the study as a whole: Possibly reflecting memory cells re-expressing CD45RA, a few larger clonotypes occurred in naive repertoires, especially CD8.

The clonotype comes from a human donor in good health. The chain recombines TRBV7-9 with TRBJ2-7, with D unresolved. The source material was naive CD8+ T cells from blood. For the CDR3, the DNA is TGTGCCAGCAGCCCCGGCCGGGCCGAGCAGTACTTC. Amino acids: CASSPGRAEQYF.